A single sample gave rise to the 15 T cell receptor beta chains below, sequenced in a study of blood T cell repertoires in COVID-19 (dated by TCRdb to 2020 to 2022). Library generation was performed with the immunoSEQ multiplex PCR assay. TCRdb limited this immuneACCESS table to in-frame rearrangements with V and J called. A share of clones is missing; checked studies link under half to unresolved V genes, and the rest is unexplained. Across this sample there are approximately 93,000 clones, with 86% seen only once. The ten biggest clones cover 27% of the sample. Sample: peripheral blood. These receptors were obtained from a man aged 45-65 years with active or convalescent COVID-19.

There are a few counts of this clone. V and J are TRBV4-2 and TRBJ1-2; D is perhaps TRBD1 (5 bases). The V end lost 0 bases, the J end lost 5 bases, and 16 bases lay between the germline ends. The CDR3 consists of 16 residues. Germline V gives CDR1 LGHNA, CDR2 YNFKEQ. The CDR3 bases are TGTGCCAGCAGCCAAGAGTTGCGGGGGGACCTTTATGGCTACACCTTC. The encoded protein is CASSQELRGDLYGYTF.

This sequence joins TRBV3-1 (or the pseudogene TRBV3-2) and TRBJ2-7; 14 nucleotides align to TRBD2. This CDR3 is 14 amino acids long. Germline CDR1 LGHDT, CDR2 YNNKEL (reference sequence). V lost 4 bases to trimming and J lost 5 bases; unmatched junction nucleotides: 1. Here the CDR3 reads CASSRGLAGDEQYF. The CDR3 DNA reads TGTGCCAGCAGCCGGGGACTAGCGGGAGACGAGCAGTACTTC.

This clone came up once. The chain couples TRBV5-4 to TRBJ1-2; 10 bases line up with TRBD1. Germline V gene data show CDR1 as SGHNT and CDR2 as YYREEE (reference sequence). This CDR3 region has 17 residues. V lost 4 bases, J lost 4 bases, and 13 bases stayed unmatched. The CDR3, as DNA: TGTGCCAGCAGCAACCATGTTAAGACAGGGGGCTTCTATGGCTACACCTTC. Translation: CASSNHVKTGGFYGYTF.

The chain recombines TRBV19 with TRBJ1-5; 12 bases are shared with TRBD1. The trim removed 4 bases at V and 5 bases at J, leaving 3 bases unmatched. The CDR3 has 15 residues. Germline V lookup: CDR1 LNHDA, CDR2 SQIVND (reference sequence). The CDR3 here is CASSTGTGGYQPQHF. The CDR3 bases are TGTGCCAGTAGTACCGGGACAGGGGGCTATCAGCCCCAGCATTTT.

CDR3 bases: TGTGCCACCAGTGGAGGATCGTACCAAGAGACCCAGTACTTC. It specifies CATSGGSYQETQYF. This chain links TRBV24-1 with TRBJ2-5; no reliable D call. In germline, CDR1 is KGHDR, CDR2 SFDVKD. Trimming stripped 5 bases from V and 0 bases from J, with 9 bases between. The CDR3 extends over 14 amino acids.

CDR3 bases: TGTGCCAGCAGCCTAGGGACATATAATTCACCCCTCCACTTT. This gives the protein CASSLGTYNSPLHF. V gene TRBV6-5 combines with J gene TRBJ1-6; TRBD1 is a possible D gene (6 bases). Trimming took off 6 bases at V and 4 bases at J, with 10 bases between the two ends. Germline CDR1 reads MNHEY; CDR2 reads SVGAGI. CDR3 length equals 14 residues.

This clone appeared a few times. This chain links TRBV5-6 with TRBJ2-7; 8 positions agree with TRBD1. V was pared by 0 bases and J by 5 bases, with 4 bases of the junction left unmatched. Germline V gene lookup returns CDR1 SGHDT and CDR2 YYEEEE. This CDR3 has 14 residues. CDR3 DNA: TGTGCCAGCAGCTTGGTGCAGGGGGCAAACGAGCAGTACTTC. As protein: CASSLVQGANEQYF.

This chain uses TRBV30 with TRBJ2-1; TRBD1 matches at 7 bases. V lost 2 bases and J lost 0; bases outside the gene matches: 4. CDR3 size: 15 residues. Per the germline V gene, CDR1 is GTSNPN and CDR2 is SVGIG (reference sequence). The CDR3 nucleotides are TGTGCCTGGAGTAGGGACAGCTTCTCCTACAATGAGCAGTTCTTC. The encoded protein is CAWSRDSFSYNEQFF.

This sequence joins TRBV29-1 and TRBJ1-2; 7 bases line up with TRBD1. The length of the CDR3 is 13 residues. Germline V CDR1 and CDR2: SQVTM, ANQGSEA. J was trimmed by 4 bases and V by 1 base; bases with no gene match: 3. The CDR3 nucleotides are TGCAGCGTTGAAGGGGCAGGGGGCTATGGCTACACCTTC. Translated, it gives CSVEGAGGYGYTF.

V and J are TRBV20-1 and TRBJ1-1; weak D call: TRBD1 (5 bases). The length of the CDR3 is 15 residues. The ends were cut back, 3 bases at V and 1 base at J, with 15 bases in the middle. Germline loops: CDR1 DFQATT, CDR2 SNEGSKA (reference sequence). Here the CDR3 DNA reads TGCAGTGCTAGTGTCTTGCAGGGCAGGAACACTGAAGCTTTCTTT. It codes for CSASVLQGRNTEAFF.

As regards this clone: Other DNA sequences in this sample translate to the same CDR3. The chain couples TRBV5-4 to TRBJ2-7; 9 bases match TRBD1. The CDR3 length is 14 residues. Germline V CDR1 and CDR2: SGHNT, YYREEE (reference sequence). J gave up 4 bases and V 0 bases, and 2 bases lay outside the gene matches. This CDR3 reads CASSLDRGLYEQYF. The CDR3 DNA reads TGTGCCAGCAGCTTGGACAGGGGGCTTTACGAGCAGTACTTC.

This rearrangement joins TRBV9 to TRBJ2-3, with 7 bases lining up with TRBD2. The CDR3 runs 16 residues. The V and J ends lost 2 bases and 3 bases, in that order; junction bases with no gene match: 9. Germline V CDR1 and CDR2: SGDLS, YYNGEE. The CDR3 sequence: CASSVSSGTTTDTQYF. DNA for the CDR3: TGTGCCAGCAGCGTCTCCTCCGGGACTACGACAGATACGCAGTATTTT.

The V gene is TRBV11-2, the J gene TRBJ2-5; D is perhaps TRBD1 (5 bases). This CDR3 spans 14 amino acids. The V end was cut by 1 base, the J end by 5 bases, with 11 bases between. Germline loops: CDR1 SGHAT, CDR2 FQNNGV. CDR3 in DNA: TGTGCCAGCAGCTTAGGGAGACAGTGGGAGACCCAGTACTTC. Encoded protein: CASSLGRQWETQYF.

The chain is built from TRBV4-1 and TRBJ1-6; 7 bases are shared with TRBD1. From germline, CDR1 is MGHRA and CDR2 YSYEKL. V was clipped by 4 bases and J by 11 bases; unmatched bases: 26. There are 20 residues in the CDR3. This CDR3 reads CASSRSSREGGRAPSTPLHF. CDR3 bases: TGCGCCAGCAGCCGGTCGTCCCGCGAAGGGGGCAGGGCCCCTTCCACACCCCTCCACTTT.

The chain has TRBV7-2 and TRBJ1-3; D not resolved. Germline V gene sequence: CDR1 SGHTA, CDR2 FQGNSA. The CDR3 is 14 residues long. V lost 1 base and J 7 bases, leaving 11 bases between the germline ends. CDR3 coding DNA: TGTGCCAGCAGCTTAGGTGGAGAGGGTAACACCATATATTTT. It encodes CASSLGGEGNTIYF.